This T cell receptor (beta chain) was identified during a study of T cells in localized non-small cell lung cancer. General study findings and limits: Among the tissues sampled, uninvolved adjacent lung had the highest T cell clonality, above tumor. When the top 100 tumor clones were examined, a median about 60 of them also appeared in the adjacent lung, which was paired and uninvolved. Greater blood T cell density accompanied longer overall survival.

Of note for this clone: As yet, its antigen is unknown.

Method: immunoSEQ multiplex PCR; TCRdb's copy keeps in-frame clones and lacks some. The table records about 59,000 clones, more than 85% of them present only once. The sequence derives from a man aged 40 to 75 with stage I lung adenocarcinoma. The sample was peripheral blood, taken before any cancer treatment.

The DNA for the CDR3 is TGTGCCAGCAGTTTAAGGGGGCCAGGTTCCATGCTGAACACTGAAGCTTTCTTT. Translated: CASSLRGPGSMLNTEAFF. This chain joins TRBV27 and TRBJ1-1; 7 bases are shared with TRBD1. The CDR3 has 18 amino acids. Germline CDR1 and CDR2: MNHEY and SMNVEV (reference sequence). After removal of 2 bases from V and 0 bases from J, the junction contained 12 bases not matched to a gene.